This TCR beta chain was identified in a study of CDR3 diversity in severe acne. Each CDR3 protein is one row after TCRdb ran MiXCR on the PCR reads. This table holds over 70,000 distinct CDR3 sequences, roughly 51% found once. CDR3 length: 14 residues. V lost 5 bases, J lost 1 base, and 10 bases lay in between. From germline, CDR1 is SGHVS and CDR2 FNYEAQ. The sequencing sample was made of blood. The chain recombines TRBV7-6 with TRBJ2-3, with D perhaps TRBD2 (5 bases). The TCR was taken from a male donor in good health, without acne. The CDR3 DNA reads as TGTGCCAGCAGCGACGGACTGCGCACAGATACGCAGTATTTT. This translates into CASSDGLRTDTQYF.